The T cell receptor beta chain described here comes from a study of blood T cell repertoires in COVID-19 (dated by TCRdb to about 2020). Study-level background: The collaborator samples originated in the United States, Italy and Spain and spanned the acute and convalescent phases of COVID-19. A de-identified subject ID, COVID-19 status, age in years and sex were almost always included in the sample metadata. Subjects who had been exposed to COVID-19, were actively infected with it, or had recovered from it provided the deeply sampled blood TCRbeta repertoires that made up the dataset. The samples were drawn from the first 160 participants of the ongoing ImmuneRACE study and from more than 1,000 subjects provided by 6 global collaborators. Where HLA class I and class II types were available, the types were taken from metadata supplied by the sample provider, not from assay-based typing. The repertoires were made available in a free public database intended to serve as a resource for research on the immune response to SARS-CoV-2. The material from the prospective study consisted of cDNA or gDNA derived from T cells, B-cell-depleted T cells, or PBMCs.

Unmatched junction bases come to 4, with V trimmed by 3 bases and J by 4 bases. The CDR3 numbers 14 residues from cysteine through phenylalanine. The sequence is cut down to CDR3 DNA, 42 bases in frame from base 1. CDR1 and CDR2 are drawn from the germline V gene: SGHVS, FNYEAQ. At one collaborating source in Seattle, patients were enrolled during active infection and were followed longitudinally through the course of disease. Whole blood was collected in K2EDTA tubes by collaborating institutions according to the institutions' own protocols. For TCRbeta analysis, collaborator samples were shipped as frozen whole blood, as isolated PBMCs, or as DNA extracted from either sample type. This clone was counted once. There is no known antigen for this receptor. No clone much larger than this one lies a single base away; base qualities are absent. Broader findings and caveats from the paper: Clinical and demographic metadata were provided uncurated, with the amount varying by source and participant.

TCRbeta CDR3 regions were amplified from genomic DNA using the immunoSEQ Assay, a bias-controlled multiplex PCR. In the authors' own workflow: Within the assay, amplification of reference gene primers was used to estimate how many nucleated cells each sample contained. To quantify the absolute abundance of each unique TCRbeta CDR3 rearrangement, sequence reads were collapsed and filtered. For each sample, productive Simpson clonality was calculated by taking the square root of Simpson's diversity index across productive rearrangements. In TCRdb, the immuneACCESS table is reduced to in-frame sequences with V and J assigned. These tables do not hold every clone; where another copy was compared, an unresolved V gene accounts for under half, and the others remain unexplained. That table is the source of V, J and clone size, and D and trimming were worked out from the DNA. The sample table lists 250,000 to 350,000 clones, over 75% of them with a count of one. The ten largest clonotypes hold 0.87% of the sample.

Recombination linked TRBV7-6 to TRBJ2-7, and 9 junctional nucleotides match TRBD1. Input material: peripheral blood. This clonotype was obtained from a human donor with COVID-19, enrolled during active disease. The donor label of this sample is uncertain. The CDR3 protein: CASSFGTGPYEQYF. The nucleotide sequence reads TGTGCCAGCAGCTTCGGGACAGGGCCTTACGAGCAGTACTTC.